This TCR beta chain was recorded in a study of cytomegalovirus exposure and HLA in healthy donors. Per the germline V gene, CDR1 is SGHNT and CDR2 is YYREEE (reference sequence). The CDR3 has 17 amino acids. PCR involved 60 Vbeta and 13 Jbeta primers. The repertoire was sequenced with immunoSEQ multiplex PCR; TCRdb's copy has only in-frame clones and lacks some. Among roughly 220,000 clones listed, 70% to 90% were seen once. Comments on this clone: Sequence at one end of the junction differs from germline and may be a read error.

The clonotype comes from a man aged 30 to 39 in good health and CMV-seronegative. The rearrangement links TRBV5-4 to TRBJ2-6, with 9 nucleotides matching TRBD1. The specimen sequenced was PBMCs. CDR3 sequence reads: CASSLRDRASGASVLTF. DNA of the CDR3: TGTGCCAGCAGCTTGAGGGACAGGGCGAGTGGGGCCAGCGTCCTGACTTTC.